The entry below describes one TCR beta chain. This entry comes from a study of blood T cell repertoires in COVID-19. Overall study context: Material from acute and convalescent COVID-19 was sourced from the United States, Italy and Spain.

This CDR3 has 13 residues. Germline CDR1 ENHRY, CDR2 SYGVKD. Trimming cost V 11 bases and J 1 base, with 14 bases left between them. Original processing notes: Amplification with reference gene primers provided the estimates of nucleated cell counts. The protocol was immunoSEQ multiplex PCR, while the TCRdb copy is restricted to in-frame clones and leaves out a portion. That table supplies the V and J calls and clone size; D and trimming were determined from the DNA. The data show approximately 450,000 clones, about 89% seen once. Sequences were obtained from peripheral blood. This sequence joins TRBV10-3 and TRBJ1-1; TRBD1 might be the D (5 bases). This TCR came from a woman aged 25-40 years with acute or convalescent COVID-19. As DNA, the CDR3 is TGTGCCCGGAGGGCCGGACAGAACACTGAAGCTTTCTTT. This sequence encodes CARRAGQNTEAFF.